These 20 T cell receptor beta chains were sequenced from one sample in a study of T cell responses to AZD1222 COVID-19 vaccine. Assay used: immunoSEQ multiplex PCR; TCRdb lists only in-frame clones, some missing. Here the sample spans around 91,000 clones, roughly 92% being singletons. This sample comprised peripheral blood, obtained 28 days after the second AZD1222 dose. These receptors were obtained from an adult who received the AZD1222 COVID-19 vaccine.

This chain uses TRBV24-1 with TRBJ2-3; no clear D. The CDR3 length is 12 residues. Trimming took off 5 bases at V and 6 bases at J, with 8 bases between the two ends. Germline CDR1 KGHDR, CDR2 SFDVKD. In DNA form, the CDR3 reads TGTGCCACCAGTGGCCCCCGGGATACGCAGTATTTT. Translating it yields CATSGPRDTQYF.

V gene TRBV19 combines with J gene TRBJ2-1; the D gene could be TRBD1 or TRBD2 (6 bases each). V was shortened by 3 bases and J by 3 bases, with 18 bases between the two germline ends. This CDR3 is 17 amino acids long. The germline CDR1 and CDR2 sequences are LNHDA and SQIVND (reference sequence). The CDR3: CASSMGGRDRVYNEQFF. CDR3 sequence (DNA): TGTGCCAGTAGTATGGGGGGCAGGGACCGGGTCTACAATGAGCAGTTCTTC.

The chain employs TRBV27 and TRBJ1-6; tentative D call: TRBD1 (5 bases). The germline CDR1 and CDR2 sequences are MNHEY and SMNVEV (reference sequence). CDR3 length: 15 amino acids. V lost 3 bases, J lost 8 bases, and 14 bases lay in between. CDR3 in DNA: TGTGCCAGCAGTTTGGGGGGAGTCGGCCATTCACCCCTCCACTTT. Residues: CASSLGGVGHSPLHF.

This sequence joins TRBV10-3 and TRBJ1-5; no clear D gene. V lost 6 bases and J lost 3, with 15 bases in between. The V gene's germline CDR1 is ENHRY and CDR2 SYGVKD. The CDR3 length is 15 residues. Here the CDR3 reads CAISPGQEDNQPQHF. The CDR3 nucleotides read TGTGCCATCAGCCCCGGTCAGGAAGACAATCAGCCCCAGCATTTT.

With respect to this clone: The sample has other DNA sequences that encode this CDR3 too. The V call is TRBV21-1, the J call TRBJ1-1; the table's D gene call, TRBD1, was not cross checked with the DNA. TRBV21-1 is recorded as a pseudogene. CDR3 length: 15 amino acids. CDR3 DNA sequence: TGTGCCAGCAGCTGCCCGCACCAGGGGAACACTGAAGCTTTCTTT. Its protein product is CASSCPHQGNTEAFF.

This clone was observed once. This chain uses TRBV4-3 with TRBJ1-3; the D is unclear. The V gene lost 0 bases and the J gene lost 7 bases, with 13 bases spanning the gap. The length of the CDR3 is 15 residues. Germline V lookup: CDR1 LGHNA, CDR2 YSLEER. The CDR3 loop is CASSQDGLTRNTIYF. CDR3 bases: TGCGCCAGCAGCCAAGATGGTCTGACCCGGAACACCATATATTTT.

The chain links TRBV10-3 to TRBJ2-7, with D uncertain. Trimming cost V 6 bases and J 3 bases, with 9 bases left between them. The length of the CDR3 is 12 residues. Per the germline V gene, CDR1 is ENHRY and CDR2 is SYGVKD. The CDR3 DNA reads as TGTGCCATCAGCGCTACTGACTACGAGCAGTACTTC. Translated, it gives CAISATDYEQYF.

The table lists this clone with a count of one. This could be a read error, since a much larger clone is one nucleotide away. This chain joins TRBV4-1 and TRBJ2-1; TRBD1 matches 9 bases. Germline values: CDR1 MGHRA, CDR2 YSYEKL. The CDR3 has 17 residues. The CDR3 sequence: CARSTPRDRDLGHEQFF. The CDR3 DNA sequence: TGCGCCCGCAGCACGCCCCGGGACAGGGATTTGGGCCATGAGCAGTTCTTC.

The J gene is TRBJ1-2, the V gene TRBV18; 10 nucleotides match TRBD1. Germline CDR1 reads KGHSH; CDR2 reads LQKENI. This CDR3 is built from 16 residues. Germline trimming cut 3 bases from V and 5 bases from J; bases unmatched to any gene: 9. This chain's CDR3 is CASSPVSGQGNYGYTF. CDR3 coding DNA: TGTGCCAGCTCACCGGTCTCGGGACAGGGGAATTATGGCTACACCTTC.

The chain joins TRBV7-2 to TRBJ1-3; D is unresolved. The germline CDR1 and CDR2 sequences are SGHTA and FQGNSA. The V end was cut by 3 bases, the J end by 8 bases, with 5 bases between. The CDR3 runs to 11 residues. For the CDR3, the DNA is TGTGCCAGCAGCTTCTTCGACACCATATATTTT. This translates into CASSFFDTIYF.

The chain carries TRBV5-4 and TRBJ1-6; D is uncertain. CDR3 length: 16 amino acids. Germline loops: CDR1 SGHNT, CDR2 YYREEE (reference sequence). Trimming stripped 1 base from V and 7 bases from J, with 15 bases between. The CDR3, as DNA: TGTGCCAGCAGCTTGTGGGCCAGGCTAGGAAATTCACCCCTCCACTTT. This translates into CASSLWARLGNSPLHF.

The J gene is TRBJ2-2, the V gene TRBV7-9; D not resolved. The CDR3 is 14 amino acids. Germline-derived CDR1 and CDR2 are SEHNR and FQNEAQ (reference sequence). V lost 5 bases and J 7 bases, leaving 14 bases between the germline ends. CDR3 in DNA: TGTGCCAGCAGCCCCGTCATAGTGGGCGGGGAGCTGTTTTTT. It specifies CASSPVIVGGELFF.

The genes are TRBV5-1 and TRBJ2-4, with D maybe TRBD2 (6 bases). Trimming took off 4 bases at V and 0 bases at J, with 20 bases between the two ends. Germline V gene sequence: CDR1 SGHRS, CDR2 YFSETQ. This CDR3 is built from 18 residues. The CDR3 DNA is TGCGCCAGCAGCCTGAAAGTCGGGACTTCACTAGCCAAAAACATTCAGTACTTC. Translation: CASSLKVGTSLAKNIQYF.

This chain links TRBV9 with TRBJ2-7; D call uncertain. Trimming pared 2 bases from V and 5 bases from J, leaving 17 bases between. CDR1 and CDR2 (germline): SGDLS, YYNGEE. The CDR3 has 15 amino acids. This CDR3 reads CASSVRPLHTDEQYF. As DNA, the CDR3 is TGTGCCAGCAGCGTCAGACCATTGCATACGGACGAGCAGTACTTC.

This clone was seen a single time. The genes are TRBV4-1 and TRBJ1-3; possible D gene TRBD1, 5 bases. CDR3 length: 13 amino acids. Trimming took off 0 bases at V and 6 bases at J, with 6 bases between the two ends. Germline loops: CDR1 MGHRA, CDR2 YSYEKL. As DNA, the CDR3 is TGCGCCAGCAGCCAAGAACAGGAAAACACCATATATTTT. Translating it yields CASSQEQENTIYF.

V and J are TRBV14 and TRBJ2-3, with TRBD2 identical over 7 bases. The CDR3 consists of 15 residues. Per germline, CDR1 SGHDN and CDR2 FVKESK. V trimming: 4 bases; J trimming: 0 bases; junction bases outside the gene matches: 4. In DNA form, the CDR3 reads TGTGCCAGCAGCCCGACTAGCCCTAGCACAGATACGCAGTATTTT. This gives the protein CASSPTSPSTDTQYF.

The CDR3 coding sequence is TGTGCCAGCAGCTTAGCGCAGGGTACTGGAAACACCATATATTTT. Protein sequence: CASSLAQGTGNTIYF. V gene TRBV7-2 combines with J gene TRBJ1-3, with D possibly TRBD1 on 5 matching bases. This CDR3 region has 15 residues. Trimming took off 0 bases at V and 2 bases at J, with 8 bases between the two ends. Germline CDR1 and CDR2: SGHTA and FQGNSA.

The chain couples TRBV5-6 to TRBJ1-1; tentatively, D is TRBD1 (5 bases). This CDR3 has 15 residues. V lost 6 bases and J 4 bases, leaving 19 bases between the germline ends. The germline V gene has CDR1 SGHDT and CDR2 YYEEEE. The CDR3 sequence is CASILKGPGTTEAFF. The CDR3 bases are TGTGCCAGCATCCTAAAGGGGCCGGGGACCACTGAAGCTTTCTTT. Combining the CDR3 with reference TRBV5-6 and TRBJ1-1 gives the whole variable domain DAGVTQSPTHLIKTRGQQVTLRCSPKSGHDTVSWYQQALGQGPQFIFQYYEEEERQRGNFPDRFSGHQFPNYSSELNVNALLLGDSALYLCASILKGPGTTEAFFGQGTRLTVV.

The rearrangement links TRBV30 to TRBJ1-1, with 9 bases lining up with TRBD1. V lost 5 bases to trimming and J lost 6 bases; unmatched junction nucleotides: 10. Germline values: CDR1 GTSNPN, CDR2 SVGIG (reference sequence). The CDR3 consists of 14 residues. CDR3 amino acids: CAWHPGQGTAEAFF. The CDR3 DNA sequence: TGTGCCTGGCACCCGGGACAGGGTACTGCTGAAGCTTTCTTT.

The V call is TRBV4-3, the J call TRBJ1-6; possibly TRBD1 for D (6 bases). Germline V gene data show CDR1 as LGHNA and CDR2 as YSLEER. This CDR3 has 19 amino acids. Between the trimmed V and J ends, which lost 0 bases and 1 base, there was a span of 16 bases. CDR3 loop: CASSQDRLTGSSYNSPLHF. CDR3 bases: TGCGCCAGCAGCCAAGATCGTCTAACAGGGAGTTCCTATAATTCACCCCTCCACTTT.